This T cell receptor (beta chain) was retrieved from a study of cytomegalovirus exposure and HLA in healthy donors. Points from the study as a whole: CMV antigen specificity of three CMV-associated chains was confirmed in vitro. Later on, an analysis showed TCR association rates differing by HLA locus, with DRB1 the most and HLA-C the fewest.

Concerning this clone itself: Its antigen is as yet unknown.

Primers: 60 Vbeta forward and 13 Jbeta reverse. TCRdb's table, derived via immunoSEQ multiplex PCR, lists solely in-frame clones and lacks some. The data contain roughly 120,000 clones, approximately 79% of them singletons. Germline V gives CDR1 LNHDA, CDR2 SQIVND (reference sequence). Trimming shortened V by 2 bases and J by 1 base, and 12 bases separated the two germline ends. This CDR3 spans 16 amino acids. The chain combines TRBV19 with TRBJ1-5; the D gene is possibly TRBD1 (6 bases). Material: PBMCs. The receptor was isolated from a man between 45 and 60 years old in good health and CMV-seropositive. CDR3 sequence (DNA): TGTGCCAGTAGTATAAAGGGAGACAGGAGCAATCAGCCCCAGCATTTT. This codes for CASSIKGDRSNQPQHF.